Below are 4 T cell receptor beta chains sequenced from a single sample in a study of blood T cell repertoires in COVID-19. TCRdb keeps only in-frame clones here, not all; method: immunoSEQ multiplex PCR. The table shows approximately 70,000 clones, with almost 90% occurring only once. The material sequenced was peripheral blood. The receptors shown here come from a human donor in a cohort sampled during active COVID-19.

The chain links TRBV19 to TRBJ1-6; maybe TRBD1 (5 bases). V was pared by 4 bases and J by 7 bases, with 20 bases between. The CDR3 loop spans 17 amino acids. Germline loops: CDR1 LNHDA, CDR2 SQIVND (reference sequence). Here the CDR3 DNA reads TGTGCCAGTAGTAAGAACAGGAATCCAAATGGAAATTCACCCCTCCACTTT. It is translated as CASSKNRNPNGNSPLHF.

The V call is TRBV5-5, the J call TRBJ2-5, with 11 bases aligning to TRBD2. CDR1 SGHKS and CDR2 YYEKEE come from the germline V gene (reference sequence). V shed 6 bases, J shed 7 bases, and the junction held 8 bases outside the gene matches. The CDR3 is made up of 14 amino acids. For the CDR3, the DNA is TGTGCCAGCACCCCGGGACTAGCGGCCGTGACCCAGTACTTC. It encodes CASTPGLAAVTQYF.

The rearrangement uses TRBV6-5 and TRBJ2-7; D may be TRBD1 (6 bases). From germline, CDR1 is MNHEY and CDR2 SVGAGI. The CDR3 has 14 amino acids. V lost 5 bases, J lost 2 bases, and 13 bases lay in between. As DNA, the CDR3 is TGTGCCAGCAGTACAGGGTTGGGAACCTACGAGCAGTACTTC. Its translation: CASSTGLGTYEQYF.

The rearrangement joins TRBV5-1 to TRBJ2-2; maybe TRBD1 (6 bases). The V and J ends lost 7 bases and 0 bases respectively, with 16 bases between them. CDR3 length: 16 residues. Germline V lookup: CDR1 SGHRS, CDR2 YFSETQ. This CDR3 reads CASRQLDSANTGELFF. CDR3 bases: TGCGCCAGCCGACAGTTGGACAGCGCGAACACCGGGGAGCTGTTTTTT.